This TCR beta chain was identified during a study of PD-1 blockade in classical Hodgkin lymphoma. Clones were read by immunoSEQ multiplex PCR, and TCRdb kept only the in-frame ones, dropping some. This sample has fewer than 8,000 clones, with roughly 80% found just once. Study results and caveats: The study found that TCR diversity rose significantly by C4D1 in CD4+ but not CD8+ cells.

Relapses following autologous stem cell transplantation were seen in all patients, with brentuximab vedotin exposure varying. Researchers used magnetic negative selection to pull out pure CD4+ T cells from thawed PBMCs. CDR3 size: 14 residues. V shed 4 bases, J shed 3 bases, and the junction held 6 bases outside the gene matches. CDR1 is SGHRS, CDR2 YFSETQ, per germline. Remarks on this clone: Its target is not known.

J is TRBJ2-7 and V is TRBV5-1; TRBD1 aligns across 8 bases. The source of this sequence is a human donor with classical Hodgkin lymphoma. The input for sequencing was CD4+ T cells from blood, taken at baseline. CDR3 nucleotide sequence: TGCGCCAGCAGCCTGGGGACAGGAGTCTACGAGCAGTACGTC. It specifies CASSLGTGVYEQYV.